A selection of T cell receptor beta chains follows, all from one sample in a study of T-cell reconstitution after alpha-beta-depleted transplantation in children. TCRdb ran MiXCR on the PCR reads and lists one entry per CDR3 protein. This table has hundreds of thousands of distinct CDR3 sequences, about an eighth appearing once. Material: PBMCs, obtained before TCRalphabeta/CD19-depleted stem cell transplant. The receptor source for this set is a girl aged 2 to 9 with congenital amegakaryocytic thrombocytopenia, due to receive a stem cell transplant. Both conserved end residues are trimmed from each CDR3. D genes are given only for firm matches. The listing skips clone size in some rows; elsewhere it reads once, few, many or a size class.

TRBJ2-2 TRBV12-3/TRBV12-4 - few 12 ASSLGDSHRELF
TRBJ2-7 TRBV5-1 TRBD1 - 12 ASSSGTVVYEQY
TRBJ1-2 TRBV7-2 - many 12 ASSLGVDGKGYT
TRBJ2-3 TRBV7-9 TRBD1 few 12 ASRQGQGLDTQY
TRBJ2-7 TRBV11-2 TRBD1 many 9 ASTGGNEQY
TRBJ2-7 TRBV4-2 - - 14 ASSQVGRGLVYEQY
TRBJ2-7 TRBV4-1 TRBD2 - 15 ASSHIPLAGESYEQY
TRBJ2-1 TRBV29-1 - - 11 SVRPGADNEQF
TRBJ2-4 TRBV9 - few 12 ASSVDAAKNIQY
TRBJ2-3 TRBV20-1 - - 12 SARSASSTDTQY
TRBJ2-5 TRBV7-8 - - 10 ASSKTQETQY
TRBJ1-6 TRBV7-9 - many 10 ASSDSNSPLH
TRBJ2-7 TRBV20-1 TRBD2 few 11 SALWGRADEQY
TRBJ2-7 TRBV29-1 TRBD2 many 12 SVPTSGSAYEQY
TRBJ2-1 TRBV12-3/TRBV12-4 - few 13 ASSLRTPSYNEQF
TRBJ2-7 TRBV20-1 TRBD2 few 12 SASRGVSAYEQY
TRBJ2-1 TRBV30 TRBD2 few 10 ALLAAHNEQF
TRBJ2-7 TRBV15 - - 12 ATSSVDISYEQY
TRBJ2-7 TRBV27 TRBD1 - 11 ASRQGAHYEQY
TRBJ1-4 TRBV5-8 - many 12 ASSLGQPLEKLF
TRBJ1-1 TRBV7-3 - - 14 ASSFLFAGTNTEAF
TRBJ2-7 TRBV10-3 TRBD2 few 13 AIWSPSAGAPRQY
TRBJ2-2 TRBV20-1 - many 13 SASLGGTDTGELF
TRBJ1-4 TRBV12-3/TRBV12-4 - few 14 ASSLGGFSSNEKLF
TRBJ2-7 TRBV29-1 - few 10 SVAEGGNEQY
TRBJ2-3 TRBV5-1 TRBD2 many 13 ASTRAGLSTDTQY
TRBJ2-4 TRBV20-1 TRBD2 many 15 SARDNLAGVRANIQY
TRBJ2-1 TRBV25-1 - - 12 ASAEGGGYNEQF
TRBJ1-2 TRBV20-1 - - 11 SASADSNYGYT
TRBJ2-1 TRBV12-3/TRBV12-4 - few 16 ASSSGTGKREGYNEQF
TRBJ2-2 TRBV3-1 - - 14 ASSQDAGVYTGELF
TRBJ2-5 TRBV20-1 - - 13 SADVGENGQETQY
TRBJ2-1 TRBV29-1 - - 9 SSGVNNEQF
TRBJ2-5 TRBV10-3 TRBD2 - 13 AISEGGSHQETQY
TRBJ2-2 TRBV7-3 TRBD1 - 13 ASSLRSGGTGELF
TRBJ1-2 TRBV19 - few 10 ASRSGNYGYT
TRBJ1-1 TRBV10-1 - once 12 ASSESMGTTEAF